Below, 21 T cell receptor beta chains from the same sample are listed, as sequenced in a study of T cells in Graves' hyperthyroidism and ophthalmopathy. Using RNA transcripts as the source, TCR beta CDR3 regions were amplified. TCR CDR3 underwent first-round RT-PCR with the HTBI primer set. TCRdb re-analysed the multiplex PCR reads in MiXCR, keeping a single row per CDR3 protein. The data show hundreds of thousands of distinct CDR3 sequences, roughly 16% seen once. The source material was blood. The receptor source for this set is a woman aged 25-40 years with Graves' hyperthyroidism.

This clonotype was seen repeatedly, ten times or more. V and J are TRBV30 and TRBJ2-3, with 7 bases fitting TRBD2. V was pared by 2 bases and J by 3 bases, with 8 bases of the junction left unmatched. The CDR3 has 15 residues. Germline V lookup: CDR1 GTSNPN, CDR2 SVGIG (reference sequence). The CDR3, as DNA: TGTGCCTGGAGTATTTTGCGGGAGATGACAGATACGCAGTATTTT. Translating gives CAWSILREMTDTQYF.

This clonotype has a count of ten or more. In nucleotides, the CDR3 is TGCAGTGCTTCCGGGACTAGCGAGAACAATGAGCAGTTCTTC. This sequence encodes CSASGTSENNEQFF. This rearrangement joins TRBV20-1 to TRBJ2-1; 10 bases are a match to TRBD2. Germline trimming cut 5 bases from V and 5 bases from J; bases unmatched to any gene: 6. The CDR3 covers 14 residues. Per germline, CDR1 DFQATT and CDR2 SNEGSKA (reference sequence).

The sample holds many counts of this clonotype. V gene TRBV27 combines with J gene TRBJ2-1; 10 positions match TRBD2. The CDR3 sequence is 15 residues long. The V and J ends lost 8 bases and 2 bases, in that order; junction bases with no gene match: 6. CDR1 MNHEY and CDR2 SMNVEV come from the germline V gene (reference sequence). CDR3 nucleotides: TGTGCCAGCCAAATCGGACTAGCGGCCTACAATGAGCAGTTCTTC. Protein product: CASQIGLAAYNEQFF.

This clonotype has a single count. The chain recombines TRBV29-1 with TRBJ2-7, with no clear D. The CDR3 length is 11 residues. The germline gives CDR1 SQVTM, CDR2 ANQGSEA. With 7 bases removed from V and 5 bases from J, the gap between germline ends came to 12 bases. As DNA, the CDR3 is TGCAGCGCTTCATCCACCCACGAGCAGTACTTC. This codes for CSASSTHEQYF.

This chain joins TRBV7-9 and TRBJ2-7; no clear D gene. V was cut by 3 bases and J by 4 bases, with 7 bases left in between. The CDR3 runs to 12 residues. Germline V gives CDR1 SEHNR, CDR2 FQNEAQ (reference sequence). This chain's CDR3 is CASSFSLYEQYF. In DNA form, the CDR3 reads TGTGCCAGCAGCTTCAGTCTTTACGAGCAGTACTTC.

This clonotype has ten or more counts. V is TRBV11-2 and J is TRBJ1-3; no reliable D call. The germline gives CDR1 SGHAT, CDR2 FQNNGV. CDR3 length: 17 residues. V lost 5 bases, J lost 0 bases, and 17 bases lay in between. The CDR3 DNA follows: TGTGCCAGCAGCGTACTCAACGCGCTGTCCTCTGGAAACACCATATATTTT. Its protein product is CASSVLNALSSGNTIYF.

This clonotype was detected ten times or more. The rearrangement joins TRBV7-3 to TRBJ2-2; 8 bases map to TRBD2. After removal of 5 bases from V and 4 bases from J, the junction contained 9 bases not matched to a gene. This CDR3 comprises 16 residues. Germline V CDR1 and CDR2: SGHTA, FQGTGA. CDR3 residues: CASSPTSGTFTGELFF. Here the CDR3 DNA reads TGTGCCAGCAGCCCAACTAGCGGAACTTTCACCGGGGAGCTGTTTTTT.

This clonotype has just a few counts. The chain uses TRBV19 and TRBJ1-5; 7 bases agree with TRBD1. Germline V gene sequence: CDR1 LNHDA, CDR2 SQIVND (reference sequence). After removal of 6 bases from V and 6 bases from J, the junction contained 11 bases not matched to a gene. This CDR3 contains 15 residues. CDR3: CASSVQGRVSQPQHF. As DNA, the CDR3 is TGTGCCAGTAGCGTACAGGGGCGGGTGAGTCAGCCCCAGCATTTT.

Ten or more counts support this clonotype. The gene calls are TRBV2 and TRBJ2-7, with D possibly matching TRBD1 (5 bases). The CDR3 runs 14 residues. The V end was cut by 9 bases, the J end by 6 bases, with 21 bases between. The germline gives CDR1 SNHLY, CDR2 FYNNEI. The CDR3 region has the DNA TGTGCCAGTGCTAACCAGGGTCTAGGGCTCGAGCAGTACTTC. This encodes CASANQGLGLEQYF.

This clonotype has a count of ten or more. This chain links TRBV29-1 with TRBJ2-1, with D unresolved. Germline assignment: CDR1 SQVTM and CDR2 ANQGSEA. The CDR3 is made up of 15 amino acids. V dropped 8 bases and J dropped 0 bases, with 17 bases sitting between them. DNA of the CDR3: TGCAGCTTCCGTGGGCCACTTAGCTCCTACAATGAGCAGTTCTTC. Residues: CSFRGPLSSYNEQFF.

This clonotype has more than one count but fewer than ten. CDR3 region: CASSQDFAVRRNEQFF. The CDR3 DNA follows: TGCGCCAGCAGCCAAGATTTCGCGGTGCGGCGGAATGAGCAGTTCTTC. This chain links TRBV5-1 with TRBJ2-1; no reliable D call. The germline V gene encodes CDR1 SGHRS and CDR2 YFSETQ. This CDR3 comprises 16 residues. Trimming cost V 4 bases and J 7 bases, with 21 bases left between them.

The chain links TRBV24-1 to TRBJ2-3; D tentatively reads TRBD1 or TRBD2 (5 bases each). This CDR3 has 15 residues. V was shortened by 4 bases and J by 2 bases, with 12 bases between the two germline ends. CDR1 is KGHDR and CDR2 is SFDVKD in the germline V gene. The CDR3 DNA sequence: TGTGCCACCAGTGAGGGACCCCCGATCACAGATACGCAGTATTTT. Its translation is CATSEGPPITDTQYF.

There are a few counts of this clonotype. The rearrangement joins TRBV3-1 to TRBJ2-3; D is possibly TRBD1 (6 bases). Trimming left V 3 bases short and J 0 bases short, with 13 bases between. Germline CDR1 LGHDT, CDR2 YNNKEL (reference sequence). The CDR3 has 16 amino acids. The CDR3 DNA reads as TGTGCCAGCAGCCAGGGGGCTACACCAAGCACAGATACGCAGTATTTT. This codes for CASSQGATPSTDTQYF.

J is TRBJ2-1 and V is TRBV30; 15 bases agree with TRBD2. CDR1 and CDR2 (germline): GTSNPN, SVGIG (reference sequence). This CDR3 is built from 15 residues. V shed 3 bases and J 13 bases; nucleotides not matched to a gene: 10. CDR3 sequence reads: CAWSSNPGLAGGQFF. The CDR3 coding sequence is TGTGCCTGGAGCTCTAATCCGGGACTAGCGGGAGGTCAGTTCTTC.

This rearrangement joins TRBV24-1 to TRBJ1-3; the D is unclear. V lost 9 bases, J lost 0 bases, and 11 bases lay in between. In germline, CDR1 is KGHDR, CDR2 SFDVKD. The CDR3 runs 14 residues. The CDR3 DNA sequence: TGTGCCACCGGCCGCCGTTACTCTGGAAACACCATATATTTT. It is translated as CATGRRYSGNTIYF.

This clonotype was seen a few times. This sequence joins TRBV13 and TRBJ2-2; tentatively, D is TRBD2 (6 bases). This CDR3 contains 13 residues. V gave up 8 bases and J gave up 4 bases, with 11 bases separating them. The germline V gene has CDR1 PRHDT and CDR2 FYEKMQ (reference sequence). The CDR3 loop reads CASGYGGTGELFF. The CDR3 region has the DNA TGTGCCAGCGGGTACGGGGGCACCGGGGAGCTGTTTTTT.

This clonotype was recorded once. The chain carries TRBV2 and TRBJ1-1; TRBD1 matches 7 bases. With 10 bases clipped from V and 2 bases from J, the junction kept 7 bases outside the gene matches. The length of the CDR3 is 13 residues. The germline V gene has CDR1 SNHLY and CDR2 FYNNEI. CDR3 amino acids: CATLGDSNTEAFF. The CDR3 DNA sequence: TGTGCCACTCTGGGGGACAGTAACACTGAAGCTTTCTTT.

This clonotype was recorded at least ten times. The genes are TRBV2 and TRBJ2-3, with D uncertain. The CDR3 runs 12 residues. CDR1 and CDR2 (germline): SNHLY, FYNNEI. Trimming took 6 bases from V and 5 from J, leaving 9 bases between them. CDR3 sequence: CASSVVKDTQYF. The CDR3 DNA follows: TGTGCCAGCAGCGTGGTGAAAGATACGCAGTATTTT.

The genes are TRBV7-3 and TRBJ2-1; D uncertain. This CDR3 comprises 12 residues. V was clipped by 2 bases and J by 9 bases, with 8 bases between them. Germline values: CDR1 SGHTA, CDR2 FQGTGA. CDR3 bases: TGTGCCAGCAGCTTATCTAGTTCTGAGCAGTTCTTC. Translating it yields CASSLSSSEQFF.

This clonotype was observed a handful of times. The chain recombines TRBV28 with TRBJ2-2; D possibly corresponds to TRBD2 (5 bases). The V gene lost 4 bases and the J gene lost 9 bases, with 12 bases spanning the gap. CDR1 MDHEN and CDR2 SYDVKM come from the germline V gene. CDR3 length: 13 residues. As DNA, the CDR3 is TGTGCCAGCAGTTCTGGCGGGCTTAGGGAGCTGTTTTTT. Translating gives CASSSGGLRELFF.

This clonotype has at least ten counts. The chain is built from TRBV13 and TRBJ2-5, with no clear D. V was cut by 6 bases and J by 5 bases, with 10 bases left in between. The CDR3 runs 12 residues. Germline CDR1 and CDR2: PRHDT and FYEKMQ (reference sequence). DNA for the CDR3: TGTGCCAGCAGTCTTGTAAGGGAGACCCAGTACTTC. Translation: CASSLVRETQYF. Full variable domain (outside the CDR3, taken from reference TRBV13 and TRBJ2-5): AAGVIQSPRHLIKEKRETATLKCYPIPRHDTVYWYQQGPGQDPQFLISFYEKMQSDKGSIPDRFSAQQFSDYHSELNMSSLELGDSALYFCASSLVRETQYFGPGTRLLVL.